This is a list of T cell receptor beta chains from one sample in a study of cytomegalovirus exposure and HLA in healthy donors. TCRdb keeps only in-frame clones here, not all; method: immunoSEQ multiplex PCR. The sample lists around 60,000 clones, 90% occurring once. The sample taken for sequencing was PBMCs. The receptors stem from a man between 18 and 29 years old in good health and CMV-seronegative. Both conserved end residues are part of each CDR3. A D gene is named only where the DNA matches it firmly. The size entry is marked missing in some rows and otherwise reads once, few, many or a size class.

CASSYSAHEQFF	TGTGCCAGCAGTTACTCCGCGCATGAGCAGTTCTTC	NA	TRBJ2-1	NA	TRBV28
CATSGPGHFSFNEKLFF	TGTGCCACCAGCGGACCCGGACACTTCTCCTTTAATGAAAAACTGTTTTTT	NA	TRBJ1-4	NA	TRBV15
CASSQGAGDKLNEQFF	TGTGCCAGCAGCCAAGGCGCCGGGGACAAGCTCAATGAGCAGTTCTTC	NA	TRBJ2-1	NA	TRBV7-2
CASSSLGTSGTDTQYF	TGTGCCAGCAGTTCACTTGGGACTAGCGGCACAGATACGCAGTATTTT	TRBD2	TRBJ2-3	NA	TRBV28
CSVETGAKNIQYF	TGCAGCGTTGAAACAGGAGCCAAAAACATTCAGTACTTC	NA	TRBJ2-4	NA	TRBV29-1
CASSQEQLGGAEAFF	TGCGCCAGCAGCCAAGAACAACTTGGAGGGGCTGAAGCTTTCTTT	NA	TRBJ1-1	NA	TRBV4-3
CASSLSGWGTEAFF	TGTGCCAGCAGCTTGAGCGGTTGGGGCACTGAAGCTTTCTTT	NA	TRBJ1-1	NA	TRBV5-8
CASSNSGEGPDTQYF	TGTGCCAGCAGCAATAGCGGGGAAGGTCCCGATACGCAGTATTTT	NA	TRBJ2-3	NA	TRBV21-1
CSAREVADPYF	TGCAGTGCTAGAGAGGTAGCGGACCCGTACTTC	NA	TRBJ2-7	NA	TRBV20-1
CASSLAMSGELFF	TGTGCTAGCAGCTTAGCTATGAGCGGGGAGCTGTTTTTT	NA	TRBJ2-2	NA	TRBV7-7
CASSPSGTGTGELFF	TGTGCCAGCAGTCCTAGCGGGACGGGCACCGGGGAGCTGTTTTTT	TRBD2	TRBJ2-2	NA	TRBV6-6
CASSLQGMSNQPQHF	TGTGCCAGCAGTCTACAGGGTATGAGCAATCAGCCCCAGCATTTT	NA	TRBJ1-5	NA	TRBV6-6
CAWSVLQGPYEQYF	TGTGCCTGGAGTGTACTACAGGGCCCCTACGAGCAGTACTTC	NA	TRBJ2-7	NA	TRBV30
CASSLEGGRPHTDTQYF	TGTGCCAGCAGCTTAGAGGGCGGGAGGCCCCACACAGATACGCAGTATTTT	TRBD2	TRBJ2-3	once	TRBV11-3